Reported below is one TCR beta chain. An end of the junction does not agree with germline; a read error may underlie this. CDR1 is SGHTS, CDR2 YDEGEE, per germline. This CDR3 region has 14 residues. The data stem from a study of blood T cell repertoires in COVID-19. Cohorts were determined from participant-reported clinical history. Within the 2 weeks before study entry, each person in the exposed group met a COVID-19 case. Sequenced by immunoSEQ multiplex PCR; TCRdb stores in-frame clones only, minus some. In the table there are over 200,000 clones, roughly 90% of which are singletons. Source material: PBMCs or T cells enriched from blood (not recorded which). The chain couples TRBV5-8 to TRBJ2-1; no firm D call. This receptor was obtained from a woman in her twenties or thirties who had been exposed to COVID-19. The CDR3 region has the DNA TGTGCCAGCAGCTTGGACCCTAGAGATTTTGAGGAGTTCTTC. It encodes CASSLDPRDFEEFF.